A single sample is the source of the 18 T cell receptor beta chains below, sequenced in a study of OX40 agonist ivuxolimab in advanced cancers. Libraries were prepared by immunoSEQ multiplex PCR; TCRdb keeps only in-frame clonotypes and omits some of them. Altogether more than 45,000 clones are present, roughly 85% being singletons, with the ten largest covering 9.9%. Sequenced material: CD4+ or CD8+ T cells sorted from blood, taken in a trial of the OX40 agonist ivuxolimab. The receptor set was obtained from an adult with an advanced solid tumor such as melanoma, head and neck, liver or kidney cancer.

The V gene is TRBV10-3, the J gene TRBJ1-5, with a weak D call TRBD1 (5 bases). V lost 6 bases to trimming and J lost 6 bases, with 12 bases between them. This CDR3 has 13 residues. The germline V gene has CDR1 ENHRY and CDR2 SYGVKD. In DNA form, the CDR3 reads TGTGCCATCAGACCCGGGGGGGGTCAGCCCCAGCATTTT. This encodes CAIRPGGGQPQHF.

The gene calls are TRBV4-2 and TRBJ2-1; D is possibly TRBD2 (6 bases). V was cut by 0 bases and J by 4 bases, with 10 bases left in between. Germline CDR1 is LGHNA and CDR2 is YNFKEQ. The CDR3 has 15 residues. The CDR3 spells CASSQDVGGYNEQFF. CDR3 sequence (DNA): TGTGCCAGCAGCCAAGATGTGGGGGGTTACAATGAGCAGTTCTTC.

The chain combines TRBV2 with TRBJ2-3; D unresolved. Trimming took off 7 bases at V and 0 bases at J, with 17 bases between the two ends. The germline V gene encodes CDR1 SNHLY and CDR2 FYNNEI. The CDR3 totals 16 residues. CDR3 sequence reads: CASNWESLSSTDTQYF. The CDR3 coding sequence is TGTGCCAGCAATTGGGAATCCCTCTCTAGCACAGATACGCAGTATTTT.

CDR3 sequence: CASSESGPGGPSDTQYF. In DNA, the CDR3 is TGCGCCAGCAGTGAGTCCGGTCCGGGAGGGCCTTCAGATACGCAGTATTTT. The rearrangement uses TRBV10-1 and TRBJ2-3; 8 bases are shared with TRBD2. This CDR3 comprises 17 residues. CDR1 and CDR2 from the germline V gene are WNHNN and SYGVQD (reference sequence). The V gene end was trimmed by 0 bases and the J gene end by 4 bases; junction bases not matched to a gene: 9.

V usage is TRBV7-2 and J usage is TRBJ2-5, with D unresolved. The DNA end is a closer match to TRBJ2-7, so the J assignment may be wrong. Germline CDR1 and CDR2: SGHTA and FQGNSA. The CDR3 is 12 residues long. The DNA of the CDR3 is TGTGCCAGCAGCCTTGGGGTGTACGAGCAGTACTTC. Translated: CASSLGVYEQYF.

The V gene is TRBV6-6, the J gene TRBJ1-3, with D hard to call. CDR1 and CDR2 from the germline V gene are MNHNY and SVGAGI (reference sequence). The CDR3 covers 12 residues. V shed 5 bases and J shed 4 bases, with 6 bases lying between them. CDR3 sequence (DNA): TGTGCCAGCAGTCGGGAGGGAAACACCATATATTTT. Encoded protein: CASSREGNTIYF.

The chain employs TRBV11-2 and TRBJ2-7; D remains unclear. Trimming took off 2 bases at V and 0 bases at J, with 11 bases between the two ends. CDR1 SGHAT and CDR2 FQNNGV come from the germline V gene. This CDR3 is built from 15 residues. The CDR3 coding sequence is TGTGCCAGCAGCTTAAGTTCTGGTACCTCCTACGAGCAGTACTTC. Translated, it gives CASSLSSGTSYEQYF.

This clone was detected a few times. The chain recombines TRBV7-8 with TRBJ2-5, with D unresolved. Trimming took off 5 bases at V and 5 bases at J, with 18 bases between the two ends. This CDR3 has 15 amino acids. Per germline, CDR1 SGHVS and CDR2 FQNEAQ. The CDR3 region has the DNA TGTGCCAGCAGCAGGTCGAGAGCAAATTTGGAGACCCAGTACTTC. It codes for CASSRSRANLETQYF.

This clone was recorded a few times. CDR3 coding DNA: TGTGCCAGCAGCCGGACAGGGGGCTATGGCTACACCTTC. Its translation: CASSRTGGYGYTF. V usage is TRBV7-9 and J usage is TRBJ1-2; 10 nucleotides agree with TRBD1. The V segment lost 5 bases and the J segment 4 bases; nucleotides outside the gene matches: 1. CDR3 size: 13 residues. The germline V gene has CDR1 SEHNR and CDR2 FQNEAQ (reference sequence).

This chain joins TRBV27 and TRBJ2-5, with no clear D. The CDR3 runs 13 residues. Deletions cut 5 bases from V and 2 bases from J, with 9 bases between. The germline gives CDR1 MNHEY, CDR2 SMNVEV (reference sequence). The CDR3 bases are TGTGCCAGCAGTCCCCGGCGGCAAGAGACCCAGTACTTC. The encoded protein is CASSPRRQETQYF.

V usage is TRBV5-1 and J usage is TRBJ2-3, with a weak D call TRBD2 (6 bases). V gave up 2 bases and J gave up 0 bases, with 10 bases separating them. The CDR3 has 15 residues. Germline V CDR1 and CDR2: SGHRS, YFSETQ. CDR3 in DNA: TGCGCCAGCAGCTTCGTTAGCGGAAGCACAGATACGCAGTATTTT. This sequence encodes CASSFVSGSTDTQYF.

The chain employs TRBV7-2 and TRBJ1-1; D gene ambiguous. Trimming stripped 5 bases from V and 6 bases from J, with 13 bases between. The CDR3 sequence is 13 residues long. Per germline, CDR1 SGHTA and CDR2 FQGNSA. CDR3 region: CASSARYRAEAFF. The DNA of the CDR3 is TGTGCCAGCAGCGCTCGGTACCGCGCTGAAGCTTTCTTT.

This clone has a single count. V and J are TRBV29-1 and TRBJ1-1; no firm D call. V was cut by 4 bases and J by 5 bases, with 11 bases left in between. CDR3 size: 12 residues. Per the germline V gene, CDR1 is SQVTM and CDR2 is ANQGSEA. This CDR3 reads CSVVLGRTEAFF. CDR3 DNA: TGCAGCGTTGTGTTGGGCAGAACTGAAGCTTTCTTT.

As to this clone: This same CDR3 is encoded by further DNA sequences in the sample. The rearrangement uses TRBV5-6 and TRBJ2-6; 9 nucleotides line up with TRBD1. The CDR3 has 18 amino acids. Germline lookup yields CDR1 SGHDT and CDR2 YYEEEE. V was pared by 2 bases and J by 0 bases, with 6 bases of the junction left unmatched. CDR3 in amino acids: CASSFIQGARSGANVLTF. The CDR3 DNA reads TGTGCCAGCAGCTTCATACAGGGGGCCCGCTCTGGGGCCAACGTCCTGACTTTC.

The table lists this clone with a count of one. The rearrangement joins TRBV5-1 to TRBJ2-1; no clear D gene. V lost 0 bases and J 8 bases, leaving 12 bases between the germline ends. The CDR3 has 14 amino acids. The germline V gene encodes CDR1 SGHRS and CDR2 YFSETQ. The CDR3 DNA reads as TGCGCCAGCAGCTTGGGGTGGGCCATCGATGAGCAGTTCTTC. Amino acid sequence: CASSLGWAIDEQFF.

The V call is TRBV5-1, the J call TRBJ2-4, with 11 bases lining up with TRBD2. Germline CDR1 is SGHRS and CDR2 is YFSETQ. The V segment lost 4 bases and the J segment 8 bases; nucleotides outside the gene matches: 17. The CDR3 runs 18 residues. CDR3 sequence (DNA): TGCGCCAGCAGCCCAACGGGACTAGCGGCCCCCCAGGGGGACATTCAGTACTTC. This encodes CASSPTGLAAPQGDIQYF.

CDR3 region: CASSQGRVGQPQHF. In nucleotides, the CDR3 is TGTGCCAGCAGCCAGGGGAGGGTGGGTCAGCCCCAGCATTTT. This chain joins TRBV28 and TRBJ1-5; weak D call: TRBD1 (6 bases). Germline CDR1 MDHEN, CDR2 SYDVKM. CDR3 size: 14 residues. Trimming stripped 6 bases from V and 6 bases from J, with 15 bases between. The whole variable domain, filled in from reference TRBV28 and TRBJ1-5, reads DVKVTQSSRYLVKRTGEKVFLECVQDMDHENMFWYRQDPGLGLRLIYFSYDVKMKEKGDIPEGYSVSREKKERFSLILESASTNQTSMYLCASSQGRVGQPQHFGDGTRLSIL.

The table lists this clone with a few counts. J is TRBJ1-2 and V is TRBV2; no reliable D call. Trimming left V 7 bases short and J 4 bases short, with 10 bases between. This CDR3 comprises 12 residues. Germline values: CDR1 SNHLY, CDR2 FYNNEI. The CDR3, as DNA: TGTGCCAGCACAGGAAGGGTCTATGGCTACACCTTC. This encodes CASTGRVYGYTF.